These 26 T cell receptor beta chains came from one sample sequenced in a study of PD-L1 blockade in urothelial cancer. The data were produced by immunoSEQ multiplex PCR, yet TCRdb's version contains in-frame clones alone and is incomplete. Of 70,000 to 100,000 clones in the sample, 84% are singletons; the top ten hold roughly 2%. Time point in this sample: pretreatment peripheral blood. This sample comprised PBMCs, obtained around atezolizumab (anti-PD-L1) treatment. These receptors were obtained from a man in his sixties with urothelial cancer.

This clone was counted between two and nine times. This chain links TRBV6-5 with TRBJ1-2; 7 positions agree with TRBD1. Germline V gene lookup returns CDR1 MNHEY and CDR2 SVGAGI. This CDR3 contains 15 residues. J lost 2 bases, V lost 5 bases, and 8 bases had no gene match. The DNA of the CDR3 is TGTGCCAGCAGTCCCGCGGGACAGCAGAACTATGGCTACACCTTC. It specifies CASSPAGQQNYGYTF.

This chain's CDR3 is CASSPLFTPGTGDVTEAFF. Here the CDR3 DNA reads TGCGCCAGCAGCCCGCTATTCACCCCCGGGACAGGGGATGTCACTGAAGCTTTCTTT. The V call is TRBV5-1, the J call TRBJ1-1; TRBD1 matches at 10 bases. Germline lookup yields CDR1 SGHRS and CDR2 YFSETQ. CDR3 size: 19 residues. J was trimmed by 4 bases and V by 4 bases; bases with no gene match: 19. The whole variable domain, filled in from reference TRBV5-1 and TRBJ1-1, reads KAGVTQTPRYLIKTRGQQVTLSCSPISGHRSVSWYQQTPGQGLQFLFEYFSETQRNKGNFPGRFSGRQFSNSRSEMNVSTLELGDSALYLCASSPLFTPGTGDVTEAFFGQGTRLTVV.

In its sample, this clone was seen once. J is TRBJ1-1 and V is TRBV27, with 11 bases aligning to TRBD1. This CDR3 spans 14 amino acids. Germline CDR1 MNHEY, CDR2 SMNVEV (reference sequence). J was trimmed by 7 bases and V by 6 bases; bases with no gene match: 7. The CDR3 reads CASSLRTGGFEAFF. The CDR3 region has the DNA TGTGCCAGCAGCCTCCGGACAGGGGGCTTTGAAGCTTTCTTT.

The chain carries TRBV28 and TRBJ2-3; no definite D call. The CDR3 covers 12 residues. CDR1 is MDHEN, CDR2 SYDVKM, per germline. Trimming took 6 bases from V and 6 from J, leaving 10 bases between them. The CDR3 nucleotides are TGTGCCAGCAGCCCGAGTTTGGATACGCAGTATTTT. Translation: CASSPSLDTQYF.

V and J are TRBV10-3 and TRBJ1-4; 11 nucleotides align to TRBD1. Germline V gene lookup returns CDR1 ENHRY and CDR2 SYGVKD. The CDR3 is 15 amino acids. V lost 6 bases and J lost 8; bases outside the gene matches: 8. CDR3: CAISPQDRGLEKLFF. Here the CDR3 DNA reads TGTGCCATCAGCCCACAGGACAGGGGGCTGGAAAAACTGTTTTTT.

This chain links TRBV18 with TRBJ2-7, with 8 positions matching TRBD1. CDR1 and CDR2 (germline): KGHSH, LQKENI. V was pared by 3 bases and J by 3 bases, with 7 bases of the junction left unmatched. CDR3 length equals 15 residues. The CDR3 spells CASSPEDRASYEQYF. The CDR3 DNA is TGTGCCAGCTCACCGGAGGACAGGGCAAGCTACGAGCAGTACTTC.

The CDR3 DNA is TGTGCCAGCAGTTTAAGAACGGGAAACGGTCAGCCCCAGCATTTT. This gives the protein CASSLRTGNGQPQHF. The J gene is TRBJ1-5, the V gene TRBV28; no definite D call. This CDR3 comprises 15 residues. Trimming shortened V by 2 bases and J by 6 bases, and 14 bases separated the two germline ends. Germline V gene lookup returns CDR1 MDHEN and CDR2 SYDVKM.

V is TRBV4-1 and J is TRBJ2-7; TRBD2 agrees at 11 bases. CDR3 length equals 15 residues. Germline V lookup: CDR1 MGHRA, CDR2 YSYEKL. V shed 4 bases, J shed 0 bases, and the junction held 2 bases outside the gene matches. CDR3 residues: CASSLLAGASYEQYF. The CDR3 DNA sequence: TGCGCCAGCAGCCTACTAGCGGGGGCCTCCTACGAGCAGTACTTC.

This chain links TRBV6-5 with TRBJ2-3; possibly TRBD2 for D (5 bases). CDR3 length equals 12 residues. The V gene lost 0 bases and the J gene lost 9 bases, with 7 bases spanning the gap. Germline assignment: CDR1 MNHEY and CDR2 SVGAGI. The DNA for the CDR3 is TGTGCCAGCAGTTACTCTCGGGGAACGCAGTATTTT. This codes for CASSYSRGTQYF.

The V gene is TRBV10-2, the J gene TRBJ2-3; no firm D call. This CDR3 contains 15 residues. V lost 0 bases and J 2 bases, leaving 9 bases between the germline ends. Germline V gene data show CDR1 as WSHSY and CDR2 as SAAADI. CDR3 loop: CASSESTDFTDTQYF. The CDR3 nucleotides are TGCGCCAGCAGTGAGTCGACCGACTTCACAGATACGCAGTATTTT.

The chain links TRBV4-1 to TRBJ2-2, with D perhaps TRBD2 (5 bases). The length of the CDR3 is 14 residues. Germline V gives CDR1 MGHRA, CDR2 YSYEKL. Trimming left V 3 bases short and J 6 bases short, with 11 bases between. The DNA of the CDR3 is TGCGCCAGCAGCCATCTAGCCGGGTCCGGGGAGCTGTTTTTT. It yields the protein CASSHLAGSGELFF.

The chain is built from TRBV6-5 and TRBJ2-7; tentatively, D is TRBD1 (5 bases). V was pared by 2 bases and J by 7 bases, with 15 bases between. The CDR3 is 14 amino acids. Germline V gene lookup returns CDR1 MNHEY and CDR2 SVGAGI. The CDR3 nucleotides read TGTGCCAGCAGTTACGATCAGGGTCTGGGGGAGCAGTACTTC. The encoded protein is CASSYDQGLGEQYF.

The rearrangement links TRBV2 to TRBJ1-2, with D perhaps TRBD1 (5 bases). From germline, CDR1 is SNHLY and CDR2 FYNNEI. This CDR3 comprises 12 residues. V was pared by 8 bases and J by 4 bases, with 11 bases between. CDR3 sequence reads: CASVGEVYGYTF. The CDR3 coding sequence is TGTGCCAGCGTGGGGGAGGTCTATGGCTACACCTTC.

DNA of the CDR3: TGTGCCAGCAGCGTAGGGGCAACTAGCGGGGGGCAACGGAATACGCAGTATTTT. Residues: CASSVGATSGGQRNTQYF. The chain uses TRBV9 and TRBJ2-3; 12 bases line up with TRBD2. Germline assignment: CDR1 SGDLS and CDR2 YYNGEE. The ends lost 0 bases at V and 7 bases at J; junction bases unmatched: 12. The CDR3 runs to 18 residues. The full variable domain, its missing parts supplied by reference TRBV9 and TRBJ2-3, is DSGVTQTPKHLITATGQRVTLRCSPRSGDLSVYWYQQSLDQGLQFLIQYYNGEERAKGNILERFSAQQFPDLHSELNLSSLELGDSALYFCASSVGATSGGQRNTQYFGPGTRLTVL.

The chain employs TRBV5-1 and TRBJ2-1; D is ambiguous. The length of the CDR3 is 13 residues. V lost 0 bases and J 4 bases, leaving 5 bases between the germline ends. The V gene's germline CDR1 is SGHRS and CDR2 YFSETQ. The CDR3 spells CASSLDRYNEQFF. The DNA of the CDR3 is TGCGCCAGCAGCTTGGACAGATACAATGAGCAGTTCTTC.

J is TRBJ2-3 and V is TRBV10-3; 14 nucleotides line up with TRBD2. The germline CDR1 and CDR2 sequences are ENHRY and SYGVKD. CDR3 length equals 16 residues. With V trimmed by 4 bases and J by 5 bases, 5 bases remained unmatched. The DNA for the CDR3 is TGTGCCATCAGTGCGGGACTAGCGGGGGTGCAAGATACGCAGTATTTT. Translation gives CAISAGLAGVQDTQYF.

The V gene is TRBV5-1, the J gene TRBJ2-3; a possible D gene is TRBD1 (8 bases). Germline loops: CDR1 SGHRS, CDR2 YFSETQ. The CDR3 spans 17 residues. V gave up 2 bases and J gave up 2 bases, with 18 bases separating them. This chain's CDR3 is CASSFTSGTGYTDTQYF. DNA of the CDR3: TGCGCCAGCAGCTTTACGAGCGGGACAGGATACACAGATACGCAGTATTTT.

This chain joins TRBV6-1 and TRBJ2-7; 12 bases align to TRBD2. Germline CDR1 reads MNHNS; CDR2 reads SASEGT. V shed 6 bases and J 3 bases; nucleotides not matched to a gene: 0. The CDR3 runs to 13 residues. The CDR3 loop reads CASRGLAGYEQYF. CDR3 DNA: TGTGCCAGCAGGGGACTAGCGGGCTACGAGCAGTACTTC.

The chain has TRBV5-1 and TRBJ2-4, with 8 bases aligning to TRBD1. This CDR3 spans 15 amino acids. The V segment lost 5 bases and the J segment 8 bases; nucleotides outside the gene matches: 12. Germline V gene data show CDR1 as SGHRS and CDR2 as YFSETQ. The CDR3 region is CASSQRTGFSDIQYF. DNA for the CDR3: TGCGCCAGCAGTCAAAGGACAGGGTTTTCGGACATTCAGTACTTC.

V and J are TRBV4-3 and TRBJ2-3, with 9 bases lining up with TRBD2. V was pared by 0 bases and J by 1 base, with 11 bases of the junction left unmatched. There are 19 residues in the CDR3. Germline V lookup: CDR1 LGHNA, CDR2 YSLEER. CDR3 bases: TGCGCCAGCAGCCAAGATTGGGCGGGAGGGCCCATCGGCACAGATACGCAGTATTTT. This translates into CASSQDWAGGPIGTDTQYF.

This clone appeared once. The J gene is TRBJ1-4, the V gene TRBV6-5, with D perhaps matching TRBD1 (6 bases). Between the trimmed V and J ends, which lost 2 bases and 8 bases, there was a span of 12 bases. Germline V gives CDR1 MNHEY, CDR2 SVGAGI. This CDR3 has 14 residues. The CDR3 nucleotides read TGTGCCAGCAGTTACGGGGGGGCAGGGGAAAAACTGTTTTTT. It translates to CASSYGGAGEKLFF.

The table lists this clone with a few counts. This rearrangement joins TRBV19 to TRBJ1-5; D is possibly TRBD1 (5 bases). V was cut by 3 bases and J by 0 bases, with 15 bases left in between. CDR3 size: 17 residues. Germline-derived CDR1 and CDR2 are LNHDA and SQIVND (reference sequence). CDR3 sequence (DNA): TGTGCCAGTAGTATTAGAAGAGACAGCGATAGCAATCAGCCCCAGCATTTT. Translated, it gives CASSIRRDSDSNQPQHF.

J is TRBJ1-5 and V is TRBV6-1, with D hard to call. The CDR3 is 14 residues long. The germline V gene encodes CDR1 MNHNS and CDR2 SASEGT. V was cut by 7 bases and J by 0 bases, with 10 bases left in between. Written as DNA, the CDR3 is TGTGCCAGCACCGAATCCGGTAGCAATCAGCCCCAGCATTTT. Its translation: CASTESGSNQPQHF.

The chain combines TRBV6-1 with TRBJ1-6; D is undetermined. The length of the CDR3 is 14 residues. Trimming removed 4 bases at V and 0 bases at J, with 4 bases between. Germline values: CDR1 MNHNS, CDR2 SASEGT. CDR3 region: CASSGSSYNSPLHF. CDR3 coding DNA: TGTGCCAGCAGTGGGAGCTCCTATAATTCACCCCTCCACTTT.

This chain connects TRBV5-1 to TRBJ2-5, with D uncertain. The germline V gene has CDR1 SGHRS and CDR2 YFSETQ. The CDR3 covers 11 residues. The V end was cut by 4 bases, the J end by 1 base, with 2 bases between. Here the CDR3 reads CASSLQETQYF. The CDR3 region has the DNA TGCGCCAGCAGCCTCCAAGAGACCCAGTACTTC.

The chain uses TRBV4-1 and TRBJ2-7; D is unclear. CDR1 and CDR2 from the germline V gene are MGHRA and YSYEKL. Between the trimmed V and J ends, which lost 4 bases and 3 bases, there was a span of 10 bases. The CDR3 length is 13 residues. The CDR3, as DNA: TGCGCCAGCAGCCGAAACTCACTCTACGAGCAGTACTTC. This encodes CASSRNSLYEQYF.